This T cell receptor (beta chain) stems from a study of PD-1 blockade in mismatch repair-deficient tumors (TCRdb year 2017). Notes on the research overall: Between late 2013 and 2016, the trial enrolled 65 to 95 consecutive patients with some twelve types of mismatch repair-deficient cancer, all of whom had received prior treatment and were progressing. Deep sequencing of TCR CDR3 regions was used to track tumor-associated T cell clones in peripheral blood of patients responding to PD-1 blockade.

Concerning this clone: Its antigen is not yet known. No per-base quality is available; no much larger clone lies one base away.

Libraries came from the immunoSEQ multiplex PCR assay. TCRdb carries this immuneACCESS record with in-frame sequences only. Its versions omit some clonotypes, under half of them owing to an unresolved V gene in the studies checked, with the rest unexplained. A total of about 22,000 clones appear in this sample, 84% of them only once. The leading ten clones occupy 17% of the sample. Mismatch repair deficiency in every enrolled patient was established by polymerase chain reaction or immunohistochemistry. Three patients who responded to pembrolizumab therapy underwent TCR sequencing. Pembrolizumab PD-1 blockade was prospectively tested in advanced mismatch repair-deficient cancers, regardless of tissue of origin, in the phase II trial. Peripheral blood T cell samples were gathered serially, both before PD-1 blockade started and at multiple time points afterward. Blood sampling time points were reported as weeks after the first dose of pembrolizumab.

The CDR3 contains 16 residues, cysteine and phenylalanine counted. The sequence is cut down to CDR3 DNA, 48 bases in frame from base 1. CDR1 and CDR2 were assigned from the germline V gene as LGHNA and YSLEER. Unmatched junction bases come to 8, with V trimmed by 5 bases and J by 8 bases. Paper-wide results and their limitations: Clones residing in the tumor, which were often undetectable in blood before treatment, expanded quickly after pembrolizumab and then contracted, generally before radiologic responses.

This specimen consisted of peripheral blood, obtained 2 weeks after starting pembrolizumab. The source of this sequence is an adult with mismatch repair-deficient cancer. The sequence joins TRBV4-3 to TRBJ2-1; 14 central bases correspond to TRBD2. The DNA reads TGCGCCAGCAGCTTAAGCGGGACTAGCGGGAGTGATGAGCAGTTCTTC. The translation is CASSLSGTSGSDEQFF.